Below are 12 T cell receptor beta chains sequenced from a single sample in a study of blood T cell repertoires in COVID-19. TCRdb's copy holds only in-frame clones and misses some; the assay was immunoSEQ multiplex PCR. The data show some 190,000 clones, with approximately 80% seen just once and about an eighth held by the top ten. The source material was PBMCs or T cells enriched from blood (not recorded which). The source of these receptors is a man in his sixties who had been exposed to COVID-19.

The chain couples TRBV7-3 to TRBJ2-7; tentative D call: TRBD1 (5 bases). Trimming removed 6 bases from V and 1 base from J, with 10 bases in between. Germline V lookup: CDR1 SGHTA, CDR2 FQGTGA. The CDR3 is made up of 13 amino acids. The CDR3 is CASRPDSSYEQYF. Written as DNA, the CDR3 is TGTGCCAGCAGACCCGACAGTTCCTACGAGCAGTACTTC.

This clone was found once. The chain couples TRBV7-8 to TRBJ2-7; unclear D gene. CDR1 is SGHVS, CDR2 FQNEAQ, per germline. V was cut by 4 bases and J by 3 bases, with 7 bases left in between. CDR3 length equals 12 residues. CDR3 sequence reads: CASSSSIYEQYF. CDR3 DNA: TGTGCCAGCAGCTCGAGTATCTACGAGCAGTACTTC.

A few counts support this clone. The chain is built from TRBV13 and TRBJ1-1; maybe TRBD1 (5 bases). Trimming took off 5 bases at V and 6 bases at J, with 16 bases between the two ends. Germline V gene lookup returns CDR1 PRHDT and CDR2 FYEKMQ (reference sequence). This CDR3 region has 14 residues. The CDR3 spells CASSRGSRISEAFF. CDR3 sequence (DNA): TGTGCCAGCAGCCGGGGGTCCCGGATCTCTGAAGCTTTCTTT.

The V call is TRBV18, the J call TRBJ1-4; the D is unclear. This CDR3 is 14 amino acids long. Germline CDR1 KGHSH, CDR2 LQKENI. Deletions cut 2 bases from V and 6 bases from J, with 10 bases between. The chain's CDR3 is CASSPFQNDEKLFF. In DNA, the CDR3 is TGTGCCAGCTCACCATTTCAAAATGATGAAAAACTGTTTTTT.

The V gene is TRBV9, the J gene TRBJ2-7; 8 bases match TRBD1. CDR3 length: 16 amino acids. Losses at the gene ends were 2 bases for V and 0 bases for J; bases not matched to a gene: 7. Germline V gene data show CDR1 as SGDLS and CDR2 as YYNGEE. The CDR3, as DNA: TGTGCCAGCAGCGTCGAACCCGGGACAGGCTCCTACGAGCAGTACTTC. Protein product: CASSVEPGTGSYEQYF.

This clone has only one observation. The CDR3 DNA reads as TGTGCCAGCAGCCAGGGACCGGGACTGGTGTACTTC. It is translated as CASSQGPGLVYF. V usage is TRBV3-1 (or the pseudogene TRBV3-2) and J usage is TRBJ2-4; D perhaps matches TRBD2 (6 bases). CDR3 length: 12 residues. V lost 3 bases, J lost 15 bases, and 15 bases lay in between. Germline CDR1 is LGHDT and CDR2 is YNNKEL (reference sequence).

The gene calls are TRBV7-9 and TRBJ2-2; 8 bases agree with TRBD2. Germline-derived CDR1 and CDR2 are SEHNR and FQNEAQ (reference sequence). The ends lost 6 bases at V and 4 bases at J; junction bases unmatched: 7. This CDR3 is built from 15 residues. This CDR3 is CASRRSSGPTGELFF. The CDR3 DNA reads as TGTGCCAGCAGGCGGTCTAGCGGGCCCACCGGGGAGCTGTTTTTT.

The chain couples TRBV7-2 to TRBJ2-7, with D perhaps matching TRBD2 (5 bases). This CDR3 spans 13 amino acids. Germline V CDR1 and CDR2: SGHTA, FQGNSA. V was clipped by 5 bases and J by 2 bases, with 10 bases between them. DNA of the CDR3: TGTGCCAGCAGCGGGCGGGCCGCCTACGAGCAGTACTTC. Amino acid sequence: CASSGRAAYEQYF. Looking up the rest from reference TRBV7-2 and TRBJ2-7 gives the full variable domain: GAGVSQSPSNKVTEKGKDVELRCDPISGHTALYWYRQSLGQGLEFLIYFQGNSAPDKSGLPSDRFSAERTGGSVSTLTIQRTQQEDSAVYLCASSGRAAYEQYFGPGTRLTVT.

The chain joins TRBV9 to TRBJ2-1, with 10 bases identical to TRBD1. The trim removed 3 bases at V and 15 bases at J, leaving 12 bases unmatched. Germline loops: CDR1 SGDLS, CDR2 YYNGEE. This CDR3 has 14 residues. The CDR3 nucleotides read TGTGCCAGCAGCGACGGGACAGGGGATATCGGTCGGTTCTTC. Its translation is CASSDGTGDIGRFF. The whole variable domain, filled in from reference TRBV9 and TRBJ2-1, reads DSGVTQTPKHLITATGQRVTLRCSPRSGDLSVYWYQQSLDQGLQFLIQYYNGEERAKGNILERFSAQQFPDLHSELNLSSLELGDSALYFCASSDGTGDIGRFFGPGTRLTVL.

This clone was recorded only once. The DNA of the CDR3 is TGTGCCAGCACCCCAGGGGGGGGTGGCTACACCTTC. Its protein product is CASTPGGGGYTF. The chain recombines TRBV6-2 or TRBV6-3 with TRBJ1-2; 7 nucleotides align to TRBD1. The CDR3 is 12 amino acids. The trim removed 7 bases at V and 7 bases at J, leaving 6 bases unmatched. The germline CDR1 and CDR2 sequences are MNHEY and SVGEGT.

The chain recombines TRBV19 with TRBJ1-5; D is uncertain. The V end lost 3 bases, the J end lost 5 bases, and 11 bases lay between the germline ends. CDR3 length equals 14 residues. The germline V gene encodes CDR1 LNHDA and CDR2 SQIVND (reference sequence). CDR3 region: CASSIRGLHQPQHF. The DNA for the CDR3 is TGTGCCAGTAGTATTCGCGGGCTTCATCAGCCCCAGCATTTT.

The chain combines TRBV20-1 with TRBJ2-7; 10 bases fit TRBD2. The CDR3 totals 15 residues. CDR1 is DFQATT, CDR2 SNEGSKA, per germline (reference sequence). Losses at the gene ends were 3 bases for V and 0 bases for J; bases not matched to a gene: 5. CDR3 in DNA: TGCAGTGCTAGTCCTAGCGGGAGTTTCTCCTACGAGCAGTACTTC. The encoded protein is CSASPSGSFSYEQYF.